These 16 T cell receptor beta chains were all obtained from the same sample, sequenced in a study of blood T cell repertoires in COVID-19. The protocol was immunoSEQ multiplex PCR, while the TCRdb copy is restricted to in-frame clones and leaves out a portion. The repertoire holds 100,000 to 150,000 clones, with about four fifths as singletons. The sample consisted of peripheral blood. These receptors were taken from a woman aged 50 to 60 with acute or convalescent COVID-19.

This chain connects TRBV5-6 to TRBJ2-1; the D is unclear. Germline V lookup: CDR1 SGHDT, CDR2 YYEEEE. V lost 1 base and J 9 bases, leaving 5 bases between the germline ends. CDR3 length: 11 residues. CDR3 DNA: TGTGCCAGCAGCTTGTATCTTGAGCAGTTCTTC. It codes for CASSLYLEQFF.

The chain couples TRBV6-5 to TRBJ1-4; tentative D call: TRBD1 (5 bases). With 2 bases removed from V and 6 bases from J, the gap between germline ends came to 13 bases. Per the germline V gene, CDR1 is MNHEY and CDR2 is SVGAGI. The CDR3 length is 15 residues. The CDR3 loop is CASSYGGNGDEKLFF. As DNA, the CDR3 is TGTGCCAGCAGTTACGGGGGGAATGGGGATGAAAAACTGTTTTTT.

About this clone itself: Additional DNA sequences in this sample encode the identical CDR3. The CDR3 spells CASSFGTANTEAFF. CDR3 DNA sequence: TGCGCCAGCAGCTTCGGGACAGCTAACACTGAAGCTTTCTTT. J is TRBJ1-1 and V is TRBV5-1; TRBD1 matches at 7 bases. The CDR3 spans 14 residues. Trimming took 2 bases from V and 2 from J; bases not matched to a gene: 3. CDR1 and CDR2 (germline): SGHRS, YFSETQ.

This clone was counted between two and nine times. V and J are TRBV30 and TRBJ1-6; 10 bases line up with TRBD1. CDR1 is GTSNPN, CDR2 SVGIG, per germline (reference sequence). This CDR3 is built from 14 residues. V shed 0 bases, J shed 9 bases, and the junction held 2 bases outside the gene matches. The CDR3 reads CAWSVDRGISPLHF. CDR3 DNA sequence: TGTGCCTGGAGTGTGGACAGGGGGATTTCACCCCTCCACTTT.

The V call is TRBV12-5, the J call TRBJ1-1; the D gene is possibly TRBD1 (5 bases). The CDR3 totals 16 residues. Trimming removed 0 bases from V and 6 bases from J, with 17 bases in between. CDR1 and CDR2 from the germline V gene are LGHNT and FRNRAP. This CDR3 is CASGLVMATGGPEAFF. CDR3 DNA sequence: TGTGCTAGTGGTTTGGTAATGGCCACCGGGGGACCTGAAGCTTTCTTT.

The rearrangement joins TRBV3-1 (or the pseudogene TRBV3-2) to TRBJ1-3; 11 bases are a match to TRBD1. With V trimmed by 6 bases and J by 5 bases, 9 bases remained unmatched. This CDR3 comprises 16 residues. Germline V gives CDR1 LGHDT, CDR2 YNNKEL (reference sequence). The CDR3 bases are TGTGCCAGCAGTGAACCAACGGACAGGGGGCGAAACACCATATATTTT. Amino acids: CASSEPTDRGRNTIYF.

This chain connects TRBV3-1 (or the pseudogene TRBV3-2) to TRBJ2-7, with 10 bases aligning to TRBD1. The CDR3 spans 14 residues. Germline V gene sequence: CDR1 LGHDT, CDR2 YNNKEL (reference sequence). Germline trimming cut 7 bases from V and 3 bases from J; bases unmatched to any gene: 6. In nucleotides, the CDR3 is TGTGCCAGCACGGGACAGGGGAAAAACTACGAGCAGTACTTC. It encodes CASTGQGKNYEQYF.

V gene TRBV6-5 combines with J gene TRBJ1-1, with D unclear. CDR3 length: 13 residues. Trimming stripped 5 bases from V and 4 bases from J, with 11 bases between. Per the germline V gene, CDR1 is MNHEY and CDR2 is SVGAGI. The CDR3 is CASSQRESTEAFF. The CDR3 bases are TGTGCCAGCAGTCAGCGAGAGAGCACTGAAGCTTTCTTT.

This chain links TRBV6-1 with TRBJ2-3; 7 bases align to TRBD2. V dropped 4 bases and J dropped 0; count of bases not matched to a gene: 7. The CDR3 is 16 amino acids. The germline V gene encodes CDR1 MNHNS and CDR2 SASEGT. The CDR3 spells CASSAGAGPSTDTQYF. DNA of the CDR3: TGTGCCAGCAGTGCAGGAGCGGGGCCAAGCACAGATACGCAGTATTTT.

The CDR3 loop reads CASSDTGFWNSPLHF. In DNA, the CDR3 is TGTGCCAGCAGTGATACAGGGTTTTGGAATTCACCCCTCCACTTT. The rearrangement uses TRBV6-2 or TRBV6-3 and TRBJ1-6; D possibly corresponds to TRBD1 (6 bases). V was shortened by 5 bases and J by 7 bases, with 15 bases between the two germline ends. The CDR3 spans 15 residues. The germline V gene encodes CDR1 MNHEY and CDR2 SVGEGT.

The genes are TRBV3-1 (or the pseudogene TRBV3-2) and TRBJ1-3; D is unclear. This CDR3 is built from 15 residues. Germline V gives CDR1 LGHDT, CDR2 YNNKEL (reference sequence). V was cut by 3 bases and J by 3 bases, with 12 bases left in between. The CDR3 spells CASSQTAGSGNTIYF. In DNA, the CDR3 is TGTGCCAGCAGCCAGACGGCGGGAAGTGGAAACACCATATATTTT.

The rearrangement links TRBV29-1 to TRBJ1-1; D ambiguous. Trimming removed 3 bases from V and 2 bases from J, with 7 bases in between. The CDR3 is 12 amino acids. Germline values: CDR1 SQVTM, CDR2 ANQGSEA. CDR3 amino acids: CSVDVANTEAFF. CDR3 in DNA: TGCAGCGTTGACGTAGCTAACACTGAAGCTTTCTTT.

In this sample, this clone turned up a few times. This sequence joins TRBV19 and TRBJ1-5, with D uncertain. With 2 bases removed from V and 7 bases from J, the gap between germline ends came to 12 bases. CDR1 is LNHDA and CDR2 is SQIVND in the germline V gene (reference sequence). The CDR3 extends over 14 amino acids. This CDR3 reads CASSIIGVGQPQHF. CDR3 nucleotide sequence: TGTGCCAGTAGTATAATCGGGGTTGGACAGCCCCAGCATTTT.

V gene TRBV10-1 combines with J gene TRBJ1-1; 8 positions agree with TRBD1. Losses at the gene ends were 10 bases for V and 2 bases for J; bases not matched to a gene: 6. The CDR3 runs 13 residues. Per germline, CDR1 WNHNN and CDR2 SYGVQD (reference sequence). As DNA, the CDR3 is TGCGCCACAAGACAGGGGAGAAACACTGAAGCTTTCTTT. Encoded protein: CATRQGRNTEAFF.

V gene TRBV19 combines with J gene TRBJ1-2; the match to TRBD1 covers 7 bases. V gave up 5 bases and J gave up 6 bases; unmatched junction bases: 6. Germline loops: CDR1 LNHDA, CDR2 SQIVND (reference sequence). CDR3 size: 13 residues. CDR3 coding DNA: TGTGCCAGTAGTGTCGGGACAGCTCATGGCTACACCTTC. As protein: CASSVGTAHGYTF.

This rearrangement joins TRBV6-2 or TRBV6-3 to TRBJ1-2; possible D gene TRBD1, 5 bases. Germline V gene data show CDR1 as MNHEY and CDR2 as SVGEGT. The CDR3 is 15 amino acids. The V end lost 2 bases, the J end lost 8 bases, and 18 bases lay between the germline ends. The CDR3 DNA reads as TGTGCCAGCAGTTACGCTGGCGGTGGAAAGGGGGGCTACACCTTC. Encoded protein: CASSYAGGGKGGYTF.